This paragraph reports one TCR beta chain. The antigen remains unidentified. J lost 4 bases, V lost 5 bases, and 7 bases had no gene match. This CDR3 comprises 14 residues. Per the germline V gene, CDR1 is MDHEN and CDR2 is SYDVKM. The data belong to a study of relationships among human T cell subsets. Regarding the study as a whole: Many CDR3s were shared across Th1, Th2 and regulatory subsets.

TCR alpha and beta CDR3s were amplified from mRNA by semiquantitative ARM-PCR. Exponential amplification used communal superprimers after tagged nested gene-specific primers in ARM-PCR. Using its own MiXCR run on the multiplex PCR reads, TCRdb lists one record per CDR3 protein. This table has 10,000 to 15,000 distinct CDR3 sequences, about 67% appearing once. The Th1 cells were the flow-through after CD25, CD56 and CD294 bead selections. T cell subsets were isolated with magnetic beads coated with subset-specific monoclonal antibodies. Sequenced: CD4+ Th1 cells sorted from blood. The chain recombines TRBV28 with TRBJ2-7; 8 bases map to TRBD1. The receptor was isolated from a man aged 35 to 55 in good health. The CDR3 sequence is CASSKTGANYEQYF. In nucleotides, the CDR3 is TGTGCCAGCAGTAAGACAGGGGCAAATTACGAGCAGTACTTC.